This TCR beta chain derives from a study of blood T cell repertoires in COVID-19. On the study more broadly: Collection of acute and convalescent COVID-19 samples took place in the United States, Italy and Spain.

In germline, CDR1 is LGHNT, CDR2 FRNRAP. The CDR3 is 14 residues long. V shed 4 bases and J shed 6 bases, with 13 bases lying between them. Living in roughly 25 US areas, the participants were between roughly 18 and 90 years of age. Clones were read by immunoSEQ multiplex PCR, and TCRdb kept only the in-frame ones, dropping some. Of around 380,000 clones in the sample, around 87% are singletons; the top ten hold roughly 1.4%. This clone came up once. The chain combines TRBV12-5 with TRBJ1-5; D gene unclear. Input material: PBMCs or T cells enriched from blood (not recorded which). The sequence derives from a man aged 25 to 45 who had recovered from COVID-19. In nucleotides, the CDR3 is TGTGCTAGTGGTTCCGCGGGAGGGAGTCAGCCCCAGCATTTT. Its translation is CASGSAGGSQPQHF.